Following are 11 T cell receptor beta chains from one sample sequenced in a study of a mutant IDH1 vaccine in newly diagnosed glioma. No antigen has been assigned to these receptors. Sample time point: week 35, safety follow-up. Topical imiquimod accompanied each vaccine dose, which consisted of 300 ug of mutant IDH1 20-mer peptide. Data came from immunoSEQ multiplex PCR; TCRdb stores just in-frame clones and leaves some out. The sample records roughly 32,000 clones, approximately 82% being singletons. Sequencing was performed on PBMCs, taken from a glioma patient whose treatment included an IDH1 peptide vaccine. All receptors derive from a woman under 30 with glioma.

The chain employs TRBV4-2 and TRBJ1-2; weak D call: TRBD1 (5 bases). Per germline, CDR1 LGHNA and CDR2 YNFKEQ. Trimming left V 1 base short and J 3 bases short, with 6 bases between. CDR3 size: 13 residues. CDR3 loop: CASSQGGDYGYTF. Here the CDR3 DNA reads TGTGCCAGCAGCCAAGGAGGGGACTATGGCTACACCTTC.

This clone was observed a few times. This chain uses TRBV7-9 with TRBJ1-2; D not resolved. V was shortened by 1 base and J by 0 bases, with 6 bases between the two germline ends. Germline V gene sequence: CDR1 SEHNR, CDR2 FQNEAQ (reference sequence). CDR3 size: 14 residues. CDR3 residues: CASSLVGANYGYTF. CDR3 bases: TGTGCCAGCAGCTTAGTCGGCGCTAACTATGGCTACACCTTC.

This chain connects TRBV5-6 to TRBJ2-1, with D tentatively TRBD2 (5 bases). The CDR3 loop spans 15 amino acids. Trimming cost V 4 bases and J 7 bases, with 18 bases left between them. The germline V gene encodes CDR1 SGHDT and CDR2 YYEEEE. CDR3 residues: CASSPGILLRNEQFF. CDR3 coding DNA: TGTGCCAGCAGCCCGGGGATCCTCCTGCGGAATGAGCAGTTCTTC.

The chain's CDR3 is CASSVLAGAWTQYF. The CDR3 bases are TGTGCCAGCAGTGTACTCGCCGGGGCTTGGACCCAGTACTTC. The chain links TRBV2 to TRBJ2-5; D possibly matches TRBD1 or TRBD2 (5 bases each). This CDR3 is built from 14 residues. V was cut by 4 bases and J by 7 bases, with 16 bases left in between. Looked up from germline, CDR1 is SNHLY and CDR2 is FYNNEI.

The genes are TRBV6-1 and TRBJ1-2; no firm D call. Trimming left V 2 bases short and J 4 bases short, with 11 bases between. CDR3 length: 14 amino acids. Germline loops: CDR1 MNHNS, CDR2 SASEGT. CDR3 DNA: TGTGCCAGCAGTGAATGGGTAGAAGGCTATGGCTACACCTTC. This sequence encodes CASSEWVEGYGYTF.

The chain has TRBV14 and TRBJ2-7; TRBD1 agrees at 7 bases. Germline trimming cut 4 bases from V and 3 bases from J; bases unmatched to any gene: 6. The CDR3 is 14 amino acids. Germline V gene data show CDR1 as SGHDN and CDR2 as FVKESK. Written as DNA, the CDR3 is TGTGCCAGCAGCCTACAGGGGATCCGCTACGAGCAGTACTTC. This sequence encodes CASSLQGIRYEQYF.

The V and J genes are TRBV7-9 and TRBJ1-4; D call uncertain. From germline, CDR1 is SEHNR and CDR2 FQNEAQ (reference sequence). Between the trimmed V and J ends, which lost 4 bases and 2 bases, there was a span of 11 bases. The CDR3 extends over 15 amino acids. The CDR3 nucleotides are TGTGCCAGCAGCTACCCGTCAACTACTAATGAAAAACTGTTTTTT. It encodes CASSYPSTTNEKLFF.

This chain joins TRBV10-3 and TRBJ2-1; 15 bases agree with TRBD2. The CDR3 has 15 amino acids. Trimming at V came to 7 bases and at J to 8 bases, leaving 6 bases not matched to a gene. CDR1 is ENHRY, CDR2 SYGVKD, per germline. CDR3 in DNA: TGTGCCATCAACGAGGGACTAGCGGGGGGACATGAGCAGTTCTTC. As protein: CAINEGLAGGHEQFF.

The chain carries TRBV10-3 and TRBJ1-1, with TRBD1 identical over 7 bases. The V gene end was trimmed by 8 bases and the J gene end by 3 bases; junction bases not matched to a gene: 12. Germline loops: CDR1 ENHRY, CDR2 SYGVKD. This CDR3 comprises 15 residues. This CDR3 reads CAIRGEGRGDTEAFF. DNA for the CDR3: TGTGCCATCCGGGGGGAGGGCAGGGGGGACACTGAAGCTTTCTTT.

V usage is TRBV19 and J usage is TRBJ2-7; possibly TRBD2 for D (6 bases). Germline CDR1 LNHDA, CDR2 SQIVND (reference sequence). This CDR3 comprises 13 residues. Between the trimmed V and J ends, which lost 1 base and 4 bases, there was a span of 8 bases. The CDR3 region has the DNA TGTGCCAGTAGTATAGGGGGACTTTACGAGCAGTACTTC. Translation: CASSIGGLYEQYF.

The J gene is TRBJ1-6, the V gene TRBV7-8, with D possibly matching TRBD1 (6 bases). Looked up from germline, CDR1 is SGHVS and CDR2 is FQNEAQ. The CDR3 consists of 15 residues. Trimming removed 1 base from V and 9 bases from J, with 13 bases in between. This CDR3 reads CASSLDMGAVSPLHF. CDR3 nucleotide sequence: TGTGCCAGCAGCTTAGATATGGGGGCGGTTTCACCCCTCCACTTT.